This T cell receptor (beta chain) is drawn from a study of vaccination effects on CD4 cells after COVID-19. Concerning this clone: Its matching antigen is unknown.

Only in-frame clones appear in the TCRdb table, and some are missing; sequencing was by immunoSEQ multiplex PCR. This table holds some 23,000 clones, about 70% found once. Before sequencing, viral peptide pools were used by the ViraFEST assay to expand antigen-specific CD4+ T cells. Researchers isolated CD4+ T cells once less than 13 days of culture had elapsed. Two doses of either BNT162b2 or mRNA-1273 were given to each participant. Cultures used roughly 1.8 million PBMC per well, about 10 IU/ml IL-2 and around 10 ug/ml peptides. Specimen: CD4+ T cells from PBMCs cultured with SARS-CoV-2 spike peptides, collected after COVID-19 vaccination. The clonotype originates from a human donor who received a COVID-19 vaccine.

In DNA, the CDR3 is TGTGCCAGCAGCGGACTAGCGGGAGAATATGCCGGGGAGCTGTTTTTT. It encodes CASSGLAGEYAGELFF. The V and J genes are TRBV7-6 and TRBJ2-2, with 13 bases aligning to TRBD2. The CDR3 has 16 residues. V trimming: 5 bases; J trimming: 6 bases; junction bases outside the gene matches: 6. Germline-derived CDR1 and CDR2 are SGHVS and FNYEAQ.